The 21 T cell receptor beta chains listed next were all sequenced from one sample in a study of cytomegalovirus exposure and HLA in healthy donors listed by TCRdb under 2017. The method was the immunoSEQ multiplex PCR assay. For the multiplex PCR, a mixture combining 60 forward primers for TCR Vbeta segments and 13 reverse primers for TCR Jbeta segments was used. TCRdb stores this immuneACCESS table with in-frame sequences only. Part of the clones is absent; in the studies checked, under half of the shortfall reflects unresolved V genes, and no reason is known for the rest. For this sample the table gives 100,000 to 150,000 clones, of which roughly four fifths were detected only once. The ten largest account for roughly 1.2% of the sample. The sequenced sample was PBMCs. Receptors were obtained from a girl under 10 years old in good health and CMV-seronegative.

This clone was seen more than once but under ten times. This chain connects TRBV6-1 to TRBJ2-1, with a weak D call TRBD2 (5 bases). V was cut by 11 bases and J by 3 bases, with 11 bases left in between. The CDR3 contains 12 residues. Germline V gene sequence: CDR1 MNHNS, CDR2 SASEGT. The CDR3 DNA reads TGTGCCTGTGCGGGTTTCTACAATGAGCAGTTCTTC. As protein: CACAGFYNEQFF.

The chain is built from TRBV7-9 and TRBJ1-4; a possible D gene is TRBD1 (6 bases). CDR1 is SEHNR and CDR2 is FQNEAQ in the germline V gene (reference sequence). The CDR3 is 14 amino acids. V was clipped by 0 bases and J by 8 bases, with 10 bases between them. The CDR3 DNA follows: TGTGCCAGCAGCTTAGCACAGGGAAGGGAAAAACTGTTTTTT. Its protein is CASSLAQGREKLFF.

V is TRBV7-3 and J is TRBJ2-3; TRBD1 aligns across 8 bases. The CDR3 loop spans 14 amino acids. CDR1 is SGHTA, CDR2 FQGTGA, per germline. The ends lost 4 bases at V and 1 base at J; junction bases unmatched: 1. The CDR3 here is CASSWGQGTDTQYF. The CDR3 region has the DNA TGTGCCAGCAGCTGGGGACAGGGCACAGATACGCAGTATTTT.

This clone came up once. This CDR3 is CASSQDFAGNQPQHF. The CDR3 coding sequence is TGCGCCAGCAGCCAAGATTTCGCAGGGAATCAGCCCCAGCATTTT. The chain joins TRBV4-1 to TRBJ1-5; possible D gene TRBD1, 5 bases. This CDR3 is built from 15 residues. Deletions cut 0 bases from V and 4 bases from J, with 10 bases between. Looked up from germline, CDR1 is MGHRA and CDR2 is YSYEKL.

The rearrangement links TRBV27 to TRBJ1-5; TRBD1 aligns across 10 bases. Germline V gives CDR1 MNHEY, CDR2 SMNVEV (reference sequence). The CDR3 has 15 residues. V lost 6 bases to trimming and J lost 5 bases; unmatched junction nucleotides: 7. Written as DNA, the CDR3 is TGTGCCAGCAGGAGAGGGACAGGGGAGTATCAGCCCCAGCATTTT. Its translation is CASRRGTGEYQPQHF.

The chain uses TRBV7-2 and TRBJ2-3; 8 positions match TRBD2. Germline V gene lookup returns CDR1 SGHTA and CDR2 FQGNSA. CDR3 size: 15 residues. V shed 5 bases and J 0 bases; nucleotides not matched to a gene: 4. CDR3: CASSVERGSTDTQYF. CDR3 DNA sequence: TGTGCCAGCAGCGTGGAGCGGGGGAGCACAGATACGCAGTATTTT. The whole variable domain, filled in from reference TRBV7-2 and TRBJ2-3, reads GAGVSQSPSNKVTEKGKDVELRCDPISGHTALYWYRQSLGQGLEFLIYFQGNSAPDKSGLPSDRFSAERTGGSVSTLTIQRTQQEDSAVYLCASSVERGSTDTQYFGPGTRLTVL.

The CDR3 loop is CASSLPRQGNTGELFF. The CDR3 DNA is TGTGCCAGCAGCCTCCCCCGGCAGGGGAACACCGGGGAGCTGTTTTTT. The V and J genes are TRBV7-6 and TRBJ2-2; possibly TRBD1 for D (5 bases). The CDR3 spans 16 residues. V shed 5 bases and J shed 1 base, with 14 bases lying between them. The germline CDR1 and CDR2 sequences are SGHVS and FNYEAQ.

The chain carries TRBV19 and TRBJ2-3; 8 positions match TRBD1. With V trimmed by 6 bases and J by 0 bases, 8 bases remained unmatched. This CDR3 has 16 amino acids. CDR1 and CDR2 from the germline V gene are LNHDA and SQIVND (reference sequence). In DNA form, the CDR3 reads TGTGCCAGTAGGATCACCGGGACAGGCAGCACAGATACGCAGTATTTT. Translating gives CASRITGTGSTDTQYF.

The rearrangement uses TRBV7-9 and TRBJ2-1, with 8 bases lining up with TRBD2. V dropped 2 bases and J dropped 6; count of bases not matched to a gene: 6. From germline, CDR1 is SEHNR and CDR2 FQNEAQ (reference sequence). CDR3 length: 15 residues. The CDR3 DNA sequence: TGTGCCAGCAGCTTACTGGAACTAGCGGCCAATGAGCAGTTCTTC. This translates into CASSLLELAANEQFF.

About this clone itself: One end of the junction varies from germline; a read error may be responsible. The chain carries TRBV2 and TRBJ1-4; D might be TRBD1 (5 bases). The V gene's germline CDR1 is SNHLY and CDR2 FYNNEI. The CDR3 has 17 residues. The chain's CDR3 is CAGSDRGTAGVNEKLFF. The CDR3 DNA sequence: TGTGCCGGCAGTGACCGGGGGACCGCAGGCGTTAATGAAAAACTGTTTTTT.

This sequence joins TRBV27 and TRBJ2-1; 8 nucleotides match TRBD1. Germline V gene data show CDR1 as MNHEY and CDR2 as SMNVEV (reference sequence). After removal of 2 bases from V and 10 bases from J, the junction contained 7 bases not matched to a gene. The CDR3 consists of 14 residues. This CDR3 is CASSLDLAGGEQFF. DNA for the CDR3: TGTGCCAGCAGTTTAGACTTGGCAGGGGGCGAGCAGTTCTTC.

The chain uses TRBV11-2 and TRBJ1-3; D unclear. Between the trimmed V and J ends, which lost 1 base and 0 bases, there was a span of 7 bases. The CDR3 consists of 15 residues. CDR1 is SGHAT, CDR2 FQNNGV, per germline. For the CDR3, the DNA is TGTGCCAGCAGCTTAGGACGGAGCTCTGGAAACACCATATATTTT. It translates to CASSLGRSSGNTIYF.

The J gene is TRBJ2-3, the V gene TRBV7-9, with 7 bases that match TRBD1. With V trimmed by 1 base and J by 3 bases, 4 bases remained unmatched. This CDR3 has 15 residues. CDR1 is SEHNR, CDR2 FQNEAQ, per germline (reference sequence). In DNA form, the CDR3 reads TGTGCCAGCAGCTTAGATACAGGGGTAACAGATACGCAGTATTTT. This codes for CASSLDTGVTDTQYF. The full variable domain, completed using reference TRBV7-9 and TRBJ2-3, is DTGVSQNPRHKITKRGQNVTFRCDPISEHNRLYWYRQTLGQGPEFLTYFQNEAQLEKSRLLSDRFSAERPKGSFSTLEIQRTEQGDSAMYLCASSLDTGVTDTQYFGPGTRLTVL.

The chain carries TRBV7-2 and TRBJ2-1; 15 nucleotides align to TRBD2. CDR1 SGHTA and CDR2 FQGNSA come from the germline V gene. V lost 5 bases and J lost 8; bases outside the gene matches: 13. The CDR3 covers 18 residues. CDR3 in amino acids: CASSPRTSGGASVYEQFF. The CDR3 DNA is TGTGCCAGCAGCCCTAGGACTAGCGGGGGGGCCTCCGTCTATGAGCAGTTCTTC.

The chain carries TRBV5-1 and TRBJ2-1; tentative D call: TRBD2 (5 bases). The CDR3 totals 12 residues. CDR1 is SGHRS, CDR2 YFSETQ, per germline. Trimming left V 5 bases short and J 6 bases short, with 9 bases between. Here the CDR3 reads CASRSEGNEQFF. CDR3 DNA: TGCGCCAGCAGGAGCGAGGGCAATGAGCAGTTCTTC.

The CDR3 coding sequence is TGCGCCAGCAGCCAAGCCAGCGGGGGGGCTTACGAGCAGTACTTC. Its translation: CASSQASGGAYEQYF. V is TRBV4-3 and J is TRBJ2-7, with TRBD2 matching 10 bases. CDR3 length: 15 residues. In germline, CDR1 is LGHNA, CDR2 YSLEER. V gave up 1 base and J gave up 4 bases; unmatched junction bases: 4.

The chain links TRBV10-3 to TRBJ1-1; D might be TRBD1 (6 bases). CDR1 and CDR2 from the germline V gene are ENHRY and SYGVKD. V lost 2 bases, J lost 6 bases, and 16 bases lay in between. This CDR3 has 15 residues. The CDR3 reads CAISERLQGSAEAFF. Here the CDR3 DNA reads TGTGCCATCAGTGAGCGCCTACAGGGTAGCGCTGAAGCTTTCTTT.

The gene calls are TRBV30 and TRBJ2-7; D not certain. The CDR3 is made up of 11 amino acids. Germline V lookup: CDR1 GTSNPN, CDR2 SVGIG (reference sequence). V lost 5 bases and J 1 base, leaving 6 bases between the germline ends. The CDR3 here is CAWGQSYEQYF. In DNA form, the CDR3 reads TGTGCCTGGGGGCAGTCCTACGAGCAGTACTTC.

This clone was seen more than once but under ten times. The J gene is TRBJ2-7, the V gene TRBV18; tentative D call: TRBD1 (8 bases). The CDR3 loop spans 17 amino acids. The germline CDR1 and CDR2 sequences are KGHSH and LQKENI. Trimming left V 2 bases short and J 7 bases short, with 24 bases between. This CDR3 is CASSPTRPLDREGEQYF. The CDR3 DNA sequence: TGTGCCAGCTCACCAACCAGACCGTTGGACAGGGAGGGGGAGCAGTACTTC. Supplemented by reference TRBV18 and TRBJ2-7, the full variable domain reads NAGVMQNPRHLVRRRGQEARLRCSPMKGHSHVYWYRQLPEEGLKFMVYLQKENIIDESGMPKERFSAEFPKEGPSILRIQQVVRGDSAAYFCASSPTRPLDREGEQYFGPGTRLTVT.

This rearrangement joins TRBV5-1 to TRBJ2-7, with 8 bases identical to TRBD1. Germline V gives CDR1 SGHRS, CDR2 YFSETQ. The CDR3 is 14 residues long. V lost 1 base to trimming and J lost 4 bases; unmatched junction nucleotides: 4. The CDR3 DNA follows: TGCGCCAGCAGCTTGCGGACAGGGCCGTACGAGCAGTACTTC. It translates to CASSLRTGPYEQYF.

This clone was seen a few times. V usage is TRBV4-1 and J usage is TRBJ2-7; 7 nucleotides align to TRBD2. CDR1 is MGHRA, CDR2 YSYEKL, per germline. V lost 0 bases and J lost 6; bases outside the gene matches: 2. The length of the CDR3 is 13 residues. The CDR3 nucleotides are TGCGCCAGCAGCCAAGATCCGGGGGGCGAGCAGTACTTC. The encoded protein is CASSQDPGGEQYF.